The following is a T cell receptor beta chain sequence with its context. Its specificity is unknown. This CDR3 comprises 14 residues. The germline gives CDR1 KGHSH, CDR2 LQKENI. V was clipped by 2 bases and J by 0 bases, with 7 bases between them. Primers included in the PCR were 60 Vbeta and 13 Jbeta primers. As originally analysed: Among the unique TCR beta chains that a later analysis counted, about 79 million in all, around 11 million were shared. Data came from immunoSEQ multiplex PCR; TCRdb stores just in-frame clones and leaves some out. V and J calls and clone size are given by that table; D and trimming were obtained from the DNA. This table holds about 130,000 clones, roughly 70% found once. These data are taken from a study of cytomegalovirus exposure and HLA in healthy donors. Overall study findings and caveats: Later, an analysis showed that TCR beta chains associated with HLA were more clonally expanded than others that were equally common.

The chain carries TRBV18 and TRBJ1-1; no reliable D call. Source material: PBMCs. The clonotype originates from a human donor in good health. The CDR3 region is CASSPGLMNTEAFF. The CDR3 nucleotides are TGTGCCAGCTCACCAGGACTGATGAACACTGAAGCTTTCTTT.